This T cell receptor (beta chain) was captured by sequencing in a study of T cell repertoires in cytomegalovirus infection. The CDR3 contains 15 residues. Germline CDR1 is MDHEN and CDR2 is SYDVKM. This clonotype was found a few times. Its antigen is currently unknown. A read error may account for a junction end that differs from germline. Study-wide results and caveats: What dominated the ex vivo response were HLA-C-restricted CMV-specific TCR beta clonotypes.

TCRdb fed the reads into MiXCR, producing one record per CDR3 protein. Of hundreds of thousands of distinct CDR3 sequences listed, 20% to 25% are singletons. This chain uses TRBV28 with TRBJ1-1; the match to TRBD1 covers 7 bases. Sequencing used CD8+ T cells from PBMCs. The sequence derives from a human donor in good health (CMV status not recorded). Some clones in this sample may be carry-over from other donors' samples. For the CDR3, the DNA is TGTGTCAGCAGTTTCATATCGGCAGGGGGCACTGAAGCTTTCTTT. Translation gives CVSSFISAGGTEAFF.